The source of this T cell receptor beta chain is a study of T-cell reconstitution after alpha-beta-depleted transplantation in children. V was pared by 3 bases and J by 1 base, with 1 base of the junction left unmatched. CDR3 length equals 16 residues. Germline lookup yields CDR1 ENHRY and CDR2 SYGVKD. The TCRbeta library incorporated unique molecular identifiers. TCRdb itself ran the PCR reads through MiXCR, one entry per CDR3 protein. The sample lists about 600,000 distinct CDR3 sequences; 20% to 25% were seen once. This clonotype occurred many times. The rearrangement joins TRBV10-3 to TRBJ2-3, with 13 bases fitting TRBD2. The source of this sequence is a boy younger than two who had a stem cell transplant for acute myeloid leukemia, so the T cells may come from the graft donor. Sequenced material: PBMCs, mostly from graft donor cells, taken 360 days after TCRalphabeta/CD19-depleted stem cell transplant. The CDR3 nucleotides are TGTGCCATCAGTGATGGGACTAGCGGGGGCACAGATACGCAGTATTTT. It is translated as CAISDGTSGGTDTQYF.